Following are 27 T cell receptor beta chains from one sample sequenced in a study of T-cell reconstitution after alpha-beta-depleted transplantation in children. Unique molecular identifiers were incorporated during preparation of the TCRbeta library. TCRdb called the PCR reads again in MiXCR, with one record for every CDR3 protein. The sample consists of 300,000 to 400,000 distinct CDR3 sequences, roughly 17% of them appearing once. The sample was PBMCs, mostly from graft donor cells, taken 360 days after TCRalphabeta/CD19-depleted stem cell transplant. Receptors were obtained from a male patient between 2 and 15 years old who had a stem cell transplant for acute lymphoblastic leukemia, so the T cells may come from the graft donor.

The sample holds a few counts of this clonotype. The chain couples TRBV4-3 to TRBJ2-3, with 8 bases fitting TRBD2. Per the germline V gene, CDR1 is LGHNA and CDR2 is YSLEER. With V trimmed by 0 bases and J by 0 bases, 5 bases remained unmatched. CDR3 size: 17 residues. CDR3 residues: CASSQDWSGGSTDTQYF. In nucleotides, the CDR3 is TGCGCCAGCAGCCAAGATTGGAGCGGGGGTAGCACAGATACGCAGTATTTT.

This clonotype has more than one count but fewer than ten. V usage is TRBV6-4 and J usage is TRBJ2-1, with D tentatively TRBD2 (5 bases). Per the germline V gene, CDR1 is MRHNA and CDR2 is SNTAGT. The CDR3 runs 14 residues. V lost 0 bases and J 6 bases, leaving 9 bases between the germline ends. CDR3: CASSDSWRANEQFF. CDR3 bases: TGTGCCAGCAGTGACTCGTGGCGGGCCAATGAGCAGTTCTTC.

The chain has TRBV18 and TRBJ2-1, with TRBD2 matching 11 bases. CDR1 is KGHSH, CDR2 LQKENI, per germline. J gave up 9 bases and V 6 bases, and 10 bases lay outside the gene matches. This CDR3 has 15 residues. DNA for the CDR3: TGTGCCAGCTCTCCAACTAGCGGGAGTCGCAGTGAGCAGTTCTTC. The encoded protein is CASSPTSGSRSEQFF.

This clonotype was observed a few times. The gene calls are TRBV7-2 and TRBJ2-7; D is unresolved. Germline CDR1 reads SGHTA; CDR2 reads FQGNSA. This CDR3 spans 14 amino acids. Trimming removed 1 base from V and 1 base from J, with 8 bases in between. In DNA form, the CDR3 reads TGTGCCAGCAGCTTAGTATCAGCTTCCTACGAGCAGTACTTC. The encoded protein is CASSLVSASYEQYF.

This clonotype was detected many times. The CDR3 protein is CSARDLGTSGTIAYEQYF. The CDR3 DNA is TGCAGTGCTAGAGATCTCGGGACTAGCGGGACTATCGCCTACGAGCAGTACTTC. The chain links TRBV20-1 to TRBJ2-7, with TRBD2 matching 13 bases. This CDR3 has 18 residues. Germline CDR1 is DFQATT and CDR2 is SNEGSKA (reference sequence). V shed 0 bases, J shed 2 bases, and the junction held 10 bases outside the gene matches.

The chain joins TRBV7-9 to TRBJ2-3; D unresolved. Germline-derived CDR1 and CDR2 are SEHNR and FQNEAQ (reference sequence). V gave up 4 bases and J gave up 2 bases, with 13 bases separating them. The CDR3 sequence is 15 residues long. CDR3 region: CASSYSAWATDTQYF. The CDR3 nucleotides read TGTGCCAGCAGCTACTCGGCGTGGGCCACAGATACGCAGTATTTT.

The chain recombines TRBV18 with TRBJ2-1, with D unclear. V lost 4 bases to trimming and J lost 2 bases, with 9 bases between them. Germline CDR1 and CDR2: KGHSH and LQKENI. The CDR3 extends over 14 amino acids. CDR3 sequence reads: CASSRSATYNEQFF. The DNA of the CDR3 is TGTGCCAGCTCACGATCGGCGACCTACAATGAGCAGTTCTTC.

This clonotype has a handful of counts. The J gene is TRBJ2-1, the V gene TRBV29-1; D not certain. V lost 6 bases and J lost 7, with 19 bases in between. The CDR3 extends over 14 amino acids. Germline-derived CDR1 and CDR2 are SQVTM and ANQGSEA. The CDR3 sequence: CSVEKGRIQNEQFF. In DNA form, the CDR3 reads TGCAGCGTGGAAAAAGGACGGATTCAAAATGAGCAGTTCTTC.

This chain joins TRBV27 and TRBJ2-2; D unresolved. The V end was cut by 1 base, the J end by 8 bases, with 14 bases between. Per germline, CDR1 MNHEY and CDR2 SMNVEV (reference sequence). The CDR3 is made up of 15 amino acids. The DNA of the CDR3 is TGTGCCAGCAGTTTATTGGCTACCGTAGTTGGGGAGCTGTTTTTT. Residues: CASSLLATVVGELFF.

This clonotype was seen a few times. CDR3 region: CASTRGGLYEQYF. CDR3 coding DNA: TGTGCCAGCACACGCGGCGGCCTCTACGAGCAGTACTTC. The chain links TRBV28 to TRBJ2-7; D remains unclear. The V gene's germline CDR1 is MDHEN and CDR2 SYDVKM. With 7 bases removed from V and 3 bases from J, the gap between germline ends came to 13 bases. CDR3 length: 13 residues.

This clonotype was counted once. The junction and the germline gene differ at one end; a read error may be behind it. The rearrangement links TRBV7-9 to TRBJ2-5, with TRBD1 matching over 7 bases. The CDR3 contains 15 residues. Germline assignment: CDR1 SEHNR and CDR2 FQNEAQ (reference sequence). CDR3 sequence reads: CDSSLGEQGQETQYF. CDR3 sequence (DNA): TGTGACAGCAGCTTAGGGGAACAGGGGCAAGAGACCCAGTACTTC.

This rearrangement joins TRBV4-3 to TRBJ2-7; the D gene is possibly TRBD2 (6 bases). CDR1 and CDR2 from the germline V gene are LGHNA and YSLEER. Deletions cut 4 bases from V and 3 bases from J, with 25 bases between. The CDR3 has 18 amino acids. CDR3 in amino acids: CASSRSHLLGLAVYEQYF. The CDR3 DNA follows: TGCGCCAGCAGCCGCTCTCACTTGCTGGGACTGGCTGTCTACGAGCAGTACTTC.

V gene TRBV9 combines with J gene TRBJ2-1, with TRBD2 identical over 8 bases. Germline CDR1 reads SGDLS; CDR2 reads YYNGEE. This CDR3 is built from 15 residues. J gave up 7 bases and V 0 bases, and 6 bases lay outside the gene matches. The CDR3 is CASSVAGTSYNEQFF. The CDR3 coding sequence is TGTGCCAGCAGCGTAGCCGGGACTAGTTATAATGAGCAGTTCTTC.

V and J are TRBV5-5 and TRBJ2-7; D possibly corresponds to TRBD2 (5 bases). Germline lookup yields CDR1 SGHKS and CDR2 YYEKEE (reference sequence). V was cut by 2 bases and J by 2 bases, with 11 bases left in between. CDR3 length: 14 amino acids. The CDR3 reads CASSFAGNPYEQYF. In DNA, the CDR3 is TGTGCCAGCAGCTTCGCCGGGAACCCCTACGAGCAGTACTTC.

The chain carries TRBV4-2 and TRBJ1-6; D is ambiguous. Germline V CDR1 and CDR2: LGHNA, YNFKEQ. This CDR3 contains 15 residues. Trimming left V 1 base short and J 9 bases short, with 13 bases between. The CDR3 region is CASSQAAQLSSPLHF. CDR3 coding DNA: TGTGCCAGCAGCCAAGCCGCACAGTTGAGTTCACCCCTCCACTTT.

This clonotype was observed many times. Written as DNA, the CDR3 is TGCAGCGTTGAAGATAAGGAACATGGCTACACCTTC. It encodes CSVEDKEHGYTF. The J gene is TRBJ1-2, the V gene TRBV29-1; D is undetermined. Germline CDR1 SQVTM, CDR2 ANQGSEA. V was trimmed by 0 bases and J by 6 bases, leaving 8 bases between them. The CDR3 spans 12 residues.

The V call is TRBV3-1, the J call TRBJ2-1, with TRBD2 identical over 7 bases. CDR3 length: 16 residues. Germline CDR1 is LGHDT and CDR2 is YNNKEL (reference sequence). J was trimmed by 6 bases and V by 1 base; bases with no gene match: 9. The DNA of the CDR3 is TGTGCCAGCAGCCAAGTTCGGGCTAGCGGAACCAATGAGCAGTTCTTC. Amino acids: CASSQVRASGTNEQFF.

The chain uses TRBV19 and TRBJ2-7; 10 bases are a match to TRBD2. This CDR3 is 15 amino acids long. Per germline, CDR1 LNHDA and CDR2 SQIVND (reference sequence). Trimming cost V 2 bases and J 2 bases; bases outside gene matches: 3. The CDR3 reads CASSIKLAGPYEQYF. CDR3 nucleotides: TGTGCCAGTAGTATAAAACTAGCGGGACCCTACGAGCAGTACTTC.

This clonotype was seen at least ten times. The CDR3 DNA follows: TGTGCCAGCAGTTTCGGGCCGGACAATGAGCAGTTCTTC. This translates into CASSFGPDNEQFF. The V and J genes are TRBV12-3 or TRBV12-4 and TRBJ2-1; no reliable D call. With 3 bases removed from V and 5 bases from J, the gap between germline ends came to 8 bases. The length of the CDR3 is 13 residues.

The chain uses TRBV5-5 and TRBJ2-7; no firm D call. The CDR3 loop spans 13 amino acids. Germline-derived CDR1 and CDR2 are SGHKS and YYEKEE (reference sequence). V lost 2 bases, J lost 0 bases, and 6 bases lay in between. The CDR3 DNA sequence: TGTGCCAGCAGCTTCGAGAGCTCCTACGAGCAGTACTTC. It yields the protein CASSFESSYEQYF.

Many counts were recorded for this clonotype. The chain uses TRBV29-1 and TRBJ2-2; 7 bases are shared with TRBD1. Germline loops: CDR1 SQVTM, CDR2 ANQGSEA. This CDR3 is built from 12 residues. With 6 bases clipped from V and 5 bases from J, the junction kept 3 bases outside the gene matches. The CDR3 coding sequence is TGCAGCGTACAGGGGTGGACCGGGGAGCTGTTTTTT. This gives the protein CSVQGWTGELFF.

The sample holds a few counts of this clonotype. The chain couples TRBV28 to TRBJ2-3, with 7 nucleotides matching TRBD2. V shed 3 bases, J shed 2 bases, and the junction held 5 bases outside the gene matches. The CDR3 is 15 amino acids. Per germline, CDR1 MDHEN and CDR2 SYDVKM. DNA for the CDR3: TGTGCCAGCAGTTTTGTGCGGGGGATCACAGATACGCAGTATTTT. As protein: CASSFVRGITDTQYF.

There are a few counts of this clonotype. The V and J genes are TRBV11-2 and TRBJ2-3, with a possible D match to TRBD2 (7 bases). Germline assignment: CDR1 SGHAT and CDR2 FQNNGV. The CDR3 totals 15 residues. V lost 3 bases to trimming and J lost 7 bases, with 17 bases between them. The CDR3 loop reads CASSLVWGGQHTQYF. The CDR3 coding sequence is TGTGCCAGCAGCTTGGTTTGGGGGGGGCAACATACGCAGTATTTT.

In this sample, this clonotype turned up many times. This chain connects TRBV12-3 or TRBV12-4 to TRBJ2-7; D might be TRBD1 (5 bases). Trimming took 5 bases from V and 3 from J, leaving 14 bases between them. The CDR3 extends over 14 amino acids. This CDR3 reads CASSAPTGRYEQYF. In nucleotides, the CDR3 is TGTGCCAGCAGTGCGCCCACAGGACGCTACGAGCAGTACTTC.

This clonotype was counted many times. This chain connects TRBV2 to TRBJ2-6; D unclear. This CDR3 contains 17 residues. Germline CDR1 reads SNHLY; CDR2 reads FYNNEI. V was pared by 2 bases and J by 0 bases, with 11 bases between. CDR3 sequence (DNA): TGTGCCAGCAGTGAATTGAAGGAGCTCTCTGGGGCCAACGTCCTGACTTTC. Translation: CASSELKELSGANVLTF.

This sequence joins TRBV20-1 and TRBJ2-3; perhaps TRBD1 as D (5 bases). The germline gives CDR1 DFQATT, CDR2 SNEGSKA (reference sequence). This CDR3 is built from 15 residues. V was trimmed by 0 bases and J by 2 bases, leaving 12 bases between them. CDR3 DNA: TGCAGTGCTAGAGACCAGGGTGGAAACACAGATACGCAGTATTTT. Translated: CSARDQGGNTDTQYF.

This clonotype was detected only a few times. The rearrangement uses TRBV29-1 and TRBJ2-1, with D possibly being TRBD2 (6 bases). Between the trimmed V and J ends, which lost 3 bases and 10 bases, there was a span of 10 bases. In germline, CDR1 is SQVTM, CDR2 ANQGSEA. The CDR3 contains 11 residues. CDR3 protein: CSVEGTVEQFF. DNA for the CDR3: TGCAGCGTTGAGGGGACTGTCGAGCAGTTCTTC.